This T cell receptor (beta chain) stems from a study of cytomegalovirus exposure and HLA in healthy donors. As for the study in general: A later analysis reported the same platform for the 90 to 150 validation repertoires and the roughly 670 first-cohort repertoires. Overall study results and limits: A list of approximately 160 TCR beta chains associated with cytomegalovirus was given.

The donors were members of the validation cohort, which comprised 90 to 150 subjects and was separate from the first cohort of 666 subjects. V gave up 3 bases and J gave up 2 bases, with 13 bases separating them. This CDR3 comprises 15 residues. Per the germline V gene, CDR1 is SGHRS and CDR2 is YFSETQ. Clones were read by immunoSEQ multiplex PCR, and TCRdb kept only the in-frame ones, dropping some. Among about 150,000 clones, about 87% were seen once, and the ten largest hold under 5%. As for this clone: The antigen is unknown.

The rearrangement uses TRBV5-1 and TRBJ2-3; the D is unclear. This clonotype originated in a man in his late teens or twenties in good health and CMV-seropositive. Sequences were obtained from PBMCs. The CDR3 region is CASSSFSDFTDTQYF. The CDR3 nucleotides are TGCGCCAGCAGCTCCTTTTCCGACTTCACAGATACGCAGTATTTT.